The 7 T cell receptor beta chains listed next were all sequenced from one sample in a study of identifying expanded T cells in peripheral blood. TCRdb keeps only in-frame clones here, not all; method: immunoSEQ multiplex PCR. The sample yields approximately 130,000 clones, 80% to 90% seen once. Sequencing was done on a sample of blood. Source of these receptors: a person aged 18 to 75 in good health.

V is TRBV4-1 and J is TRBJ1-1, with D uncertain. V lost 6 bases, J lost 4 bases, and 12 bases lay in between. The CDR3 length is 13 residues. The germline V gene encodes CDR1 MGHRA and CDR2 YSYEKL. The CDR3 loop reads CASSIGYGTEAFF. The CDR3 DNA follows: TGCGCCAGCAGTATAGGGTATGGCACTGAAGCTTTCTTT.

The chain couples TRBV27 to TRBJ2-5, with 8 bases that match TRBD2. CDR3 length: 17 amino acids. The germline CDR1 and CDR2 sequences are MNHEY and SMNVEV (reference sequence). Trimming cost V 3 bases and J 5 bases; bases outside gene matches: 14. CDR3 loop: CASSFAPAGAPSETQYF. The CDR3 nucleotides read TGTGCCAGCAGTTTCGCCCCAGCGGGGGCCCCCAGTGAGACCCAGTACTTC.

CDR3 residues: CASVGVRDTEAFF. CDR3 nucleotide sequence: TGTGCCAGCGTAGGGGTAAGGGACACTGAAGCTTTCTTT. The rearrangement joins TRBV2 to TRBJ1-1; D may be TRBD1 (5 bases). The V end lost 8 bases, the J end lost 3 bases, and 13 bases lay between the germline ends. From germline, CDR1 is SNHLY and CDR2 FYNNEI. The CDR3 consists of 13 residues.

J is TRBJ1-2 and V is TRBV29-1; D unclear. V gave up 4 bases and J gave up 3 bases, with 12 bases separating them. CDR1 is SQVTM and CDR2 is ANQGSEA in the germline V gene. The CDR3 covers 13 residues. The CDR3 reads CSVAGSYYYGYTF. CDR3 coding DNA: TGCAGCGTTGCGGGGTCGTATTACTATGGCTACACCTTC.

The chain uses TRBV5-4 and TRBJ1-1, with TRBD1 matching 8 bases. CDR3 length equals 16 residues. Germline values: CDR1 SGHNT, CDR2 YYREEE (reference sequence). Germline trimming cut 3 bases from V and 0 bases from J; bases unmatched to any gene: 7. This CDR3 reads CASSSRTGTMNTEAFF. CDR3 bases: TGTGCCAGCAGCTCAAGGACAGGGACCATGAACACTGAAGCTTTCTTT.

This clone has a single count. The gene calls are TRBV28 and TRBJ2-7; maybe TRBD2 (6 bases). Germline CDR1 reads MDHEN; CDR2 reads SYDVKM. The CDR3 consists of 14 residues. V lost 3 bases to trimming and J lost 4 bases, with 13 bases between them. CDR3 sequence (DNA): TGTGCCAGCAGTTTTGGAGGGAGTGGGTACGAGCAGTACTTC. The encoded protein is CASSFGGSGYEQYF.

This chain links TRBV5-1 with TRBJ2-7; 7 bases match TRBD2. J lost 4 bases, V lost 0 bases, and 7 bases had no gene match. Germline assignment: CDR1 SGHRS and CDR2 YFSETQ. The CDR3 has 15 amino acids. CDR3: CASSLGVGGSYEQYF. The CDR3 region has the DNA TGCGCCAGCAGCTTGGGAGTCGGGGGGTCATACGAGCAGTACTTC. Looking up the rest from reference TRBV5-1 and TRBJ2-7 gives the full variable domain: KAGVTQTPRYLIKTRGQQVTLSCSPISGHRSVSWYQQTPGQGLQFLFEYFSETQRNKGNFPGRFSGRQFSNSRSEMNVSTLELGDSALYLCASSLGVGGSYEQYFGPGTRLTVT.